Each of the 25 T cell receptor beta chains below was sequenced from the same sample in a study of neurological immune-mediated disorders. MiXCR, run by TCRdb on the 5' RACE reads, gives a single entry per CDR3 protein. The data show roughly 38,000 distinct CDR3 sequences, over 8.5% seen once. The time point is: technical triplicate 1. The specimen sequenced was PBMCs. Receptors were obtained from a man aged 60 to 69 with HTLV-1-associated myelopathy (HAM/TSP).

In its sample, this clonotype was seen many times. The gene calls are TRBV6-6 and TRBJ2-5; 7 positions match TRBD2. This CDR3 is 15 amino acids long. The germline CDR1 and CDR2 sequences are MNHNY and SVGAGI (reference sequence). V trimming: 0 bases; J trimming: 0 bases; junction bases outside the gene matches: 1. CDR3 bases: TGTGCCAGCAGTTACTCGGGGGGGTACCAAGAGACCCAGTACTTC. This translates into CASSYSGGYQETQYF.

This clonotype was detected ten times or more. The rearrangement links TRBV6-6 to TRBJ1-5; 12 bases line up with TRBD1. Germline CDR1 reads MNHNY; CDR2 reads SVGAGI (reference sequence). V gave up 8 bases and J gave up 4 bases; unmatched junction bases: 6. The CDR3 totals 15 residues. In DNA form, the CDR3 reads TGTGCCAGCCATCCGGGACAGGGGGCAAATCAGCCCCAGCATTTT. It is translated as CASHPGQGANQPQHF.

At least ten counts were recorded for this clonotype. The rearrangement joins TRBV6-6 to TRBJ2-2; D gene unclear. The CDR3 contains 15 residues. V was trimmed by 0 bases and J by 2 bases, leaving 7 bases between them. CDR1 and CDR2 from the germline V gene are MNHNY and SVGAGI (reference sequence). The DNA for the CDR3 is TGTGCCAGCAGTTACTCGATCGGAAACACCGGGGAGCTGTTTTTT. It codes for CASSYSIGNTGELFF.

This clonotype was observed many times. The CDR3 nucleotides are TGCGCCAGCAGCCCGGCAGGGGCAAGCCAGCCCCAGCATTTT. Protein: CASSPAGASQPQHF. This chain connects TRBV5-1 to TRBJ1-5; TRBD1 is a possible D gene (6 bases). The V gene's germline CDR1 is SGHRS and CDR2 YFSETQ. Trimming left V 4 bases short and J 7 bases short, with 15 bases between. CDR3 length: 14 amino acids. Using reference TRBV5-1 and TRBJ1-5 for the parts outside the CDR3, the full variable domain is KAGVTQTPRYLIKTRGQQVTLSCSPISGHRSVSWYQQTPGQGLQFLFEYFSETQRNKGNFPGRFSGRQFSNSRSEMNVSTLELGDSALYLCASSPAGASQPQHFGDGTRLSIL.

This clonotype was seen a handful of times. The chain is built from TRBV20-1 and TRBJ2-1, with 11 bases aligning to TRBD2. The trim removed 8 bases at V and 4 bases at J, leaving 16 bases unmatched. This CDR3 has 17 amino acids. CDR1 DFQATT and CDR2 SNEGSKA come from the germline V gene (reference sequence). For the CDR3, the DNA is TGCAGTCCCTCGGGACTAGCGGTCACGCGGGGGTACAATGAGCAGTTCTTC. It codes for CSPSGLAVTRGYNEQFF.

V is TRBV20-1 and J is TRBJ2-7; the match to TRBD1 covers 8 bases. The last part of the DNA fits TRBJ2-1 better; the J call may be wrong. The CDR3 runs to 13 residues. Germline-derived CDR1 and CDR2 are DFQATT and SNEGSKA (reference sequence). DNA for the CDR3: TGCAGTACCACAGGGGGACCCGACTATGAGCAGTTCTTC. It translates to CSTTGGPDYEQFF.

This clonotype was picked up many times. V is TRBV4-1 and J is TRBJ1-1; unclear D gene. The CDR3 length is 15 residues. Germline-derived CDR1 and CDR2 are MGHRA and YSYEKL. V lost 0 bases and J 1 base, leaving 9 bases between the germline ends. In DNA, the CDR3 is TGCGCCAGCAGCCAAGATTCGGTGGGGAACACTGAAGCTTTCTTT. The encoded protein is CASSQDSVGNTEAFF.

This clonotype was seen ten or more times. V and J are TRBV5-1 and TRBJ2-5, with 10 bases aligning to TRBD2. V dropped 6 bases and J dropped 5; count of bases not matched to a gene: 10. Germline CDR1 SGHRS, CDR2 YFSETQ. The CDR3 runs 15 residues. The CDR3 DNA follows: TGCGCCAGCAAGCTAGCGGGAGACTGGCGGGAGACCCAGTACTTC. Translated: CASKLAGDWRETQYF. Complete variable domain (other parts from reference TRBV5-1 and TRBJ2-5): KAGVTQTPRYLIKTRGQQVTLSCSPISGHRSVSWYQQTPGQGLQFLFEYFSETQRNKGNFPGRFSGRQFSNSRSEMNVSTLELGDSALYLCASKLAGDWRETQYFGPGTRLLVL.

This clonotype appeared many times. The chain uses TRBV12-3 or TRBV12-4 and TRBJ2-3; no definite D call. Trimming removed 3 bases at V and 4 bases at J, with 8 bases between. The CDR3 is made up of 13 amino acids. Written as DNA, the CDR3 is TGTGCCAGCAGTTTTTCGGCTTCAGATACGCAGTATTTT. It codes for CASSFSASDTQYF.

This clonotype was observed at least ten times. The J gene is TRBJ2-7, the V gene TRBV20-1; no firm D call. This CDR3 is built from 12 residues. Germline CDR1 and CDR2: DFQATT and SNEGSKA (reference sequence). V dropped 3 bases and J dropped 0 bases, with 6 bases sitting between them. CDR3 protein: CSASQASYEQYF. In nucleotides, the CDR3 is TGCAGTGCTAGCCAGGCCTCCTACGAGCAGTACTTC.

This clonotype was seen ten or more times. The chain recombines TRBV12-3 or TRBV12-4 with TRBJ2-3; TRBD1 matches at 8 bases. Losses at the gene ends were 6 bases for V and 6 bases for J; bases not matched to a gene: 8. The CDR3 totals 14 residues. CDR3 in DNA: TGTGCCAGCAGGATAAGACAGGGGAAGGATACGCAGTATTTT. Translation gives CASRIRQGKDTQYF.

This clonotype was recorded at least ten times. The DNA for the CDR3 is TGCAGTGCTAGTGCGACCTTAGGGGGTCTAATTAGGGAGACCCAGTACTTC. It codes for CSASATLGGLIRETQYF. The chain links TRBV20-1 to TRBJ2-5; tentatively, D is TRBD1 (6 bases). Germline V gene lookup returns CDR1 DFQATT and CDR2 SNEGSKA (reference sequence). The V end was cut by 3 bases, the J end by 5 bases, with 25 bases between. The CDR3 is made up of 17 amino acids.

This clonotype has ten or more counts. At one end the junction does not follow the germline gene, possibly because of a read error. V gene TRBV27 combines with J gene TRBJ2-1; the D gene is possibly TRBD1 (5 bases). This CDR3 is 14 amino acids long. Looked up from germline, CDR1 is MNHEY and CDR2 is SMNVEV (reference sequence). CDR3: CASRFDSPYNEQFF. CDR3 bases: TGTGCCAGCCGTTTTGACAGCCCATACAATGAGCAGTTCTTC.

In its sample, this clonotype was seen many times. This sequence joins TRBV5-6 and TRBJ2-2; a possible D gene is TRBD2 (5 bases). The length of the CDR3 is 15 residues. Trimming cost V 3 bases and J 5 bases, with 14 bases left between them. From germline, CDR1 is SGHDT and CDR2 YYEEEE. CDR3 in amino acids: CASSSTLQRTGELFF. In DNA, the CDR3 is TGTGCCAGCAGCTCTACCCTTCAGCGGACCGGGGAGCTGTTTTTT.

This clonotype was observed at least ten times. The chain combines TRBV6-5 with TRBJ1-1; 10 nucleotides agree with TRBD1. The V segment lost 6 bases and the J segment 5 bases; nucleotides outside the gene matches: 6. The CDR3 covers 14 residues. Germline V lookup: CDR1 MNHEY, CDR2 SVGAGI. CDR3 sequence: CASSTTGGRTEAFF. The CDR3 DNA is TGTGCCAGCAGCACGACAGGGGGCAGGACTGAAGCTTTCTTT.

This clonotype has ten or more counts. This sequence joins TRBV18 and TRBJ2-7; TRBD2 matches at 8 bases. Germline values: CDR1 KGHSH, CDR2 LQKENI. The CDR3 consists of 15 residues. The junction had 7 bases not matched to a gene; V was cut back by 1 base and J by 5 bases. This CDR3 reads CASSPRSGSYNEQYF. The CDR3 DNA is TGTGCCAGCTCACCACGGAGCGGGAGTTATAACGAGCAGTACTTC.

This clonotype was picked up many times. The chain employs TRBV20-1 and TRBJ2-7; 7 bases agree with TRBD2. Germline trimming cut 4 bases from V and 6 bases from J; bases unmatched to any gene: 12. The CDR3 length is 14 residues. The germline V gene encodes CDR1 DFQATT and CDR2 SNEGSKA (reference sequence). The CDR3 bases are TGCAGTGCTACCAGCGGGACCAACCTAGGCGAGCAGTACTTC. It is translated as CSATSGTNLGEQYF.

This clonotype has at least ten counts. V gene TRBV10-3 combines with J gene TRBJ2-1; D possibly corresponds to TRBD2 (7 bases). V was trimmed by 11 bases and J by 0 bases, leaving 26 bases between them. CDR1 is ENHRY and CDR2 is SYGVKD in the germline V gene. The CDR3 runs 18 residues. The CDR3 reads CAFSRGGASGSSYNEQFF. DNA of the CDR3: TGTGCCTTCTCCAGGGGCGGGGCTAGCGGAAGCTCCTACAATGAGCAGTTCTTC.

This clonotype was seen ten or more times. The chain recombines TRBV5-1 with TRBJ2-5; D possibly matches TRBD1 or TRBD2 (5 bases each). Germline loops: CDR1 SGHRS, CDR2 YFSETQ. V was clipped by 2 bases and J by 5 bases, with 13 bases between them. CDR3 length equals 14 residues. For the CDR3, the DNA is TGCGCCAGCAGCTTCATGACAGAGGGGGAGACCCAGTACTTC. Translation gives CASSFMTEGETQYF.

This clonotype is medium-sized by share. The rearrangement uses TRBV20-1 and TRBJ2-3; possibly TRBD1 for D (6 bases). Germline CDR1 DFQATT, CDR2 SNEGSKA (reference sequence). The CDR3 has 13 residues. Trimming removed 5 bases at V and 5 bases at J, with 14 bases between. The CDR3 bases are TGCAGTGCTCTCGGACAGATTAGAGATACGCAGTATTTT. This sequence encodes CSALGQIRDTQYF.

This clonotype was observed at least ten times. This chain uses TRBV7-8 with TRBJ1-1; D gene unclear. V lost 3 bases, J lost 7 bases, and 12 bases lay in between. The CDR3 sequence is 13 residues long. Per the germline V gene, CDR1 is SGHVS and CDR2 is FQNEAQ. The CDR3 is CASSFRLTDEAFF. The CDR3 DNA is TGTGCCAGCAGCTTTCGGTTAACCGATGAAGCTTTCTTT.

This clonotype was seen ten or more times. V and J are TRBV6-4 and TRBJ2-7; D tentatively reads TRBD1 or TRBD2 (6 bases each). CDR1 MRHNA and CDR2 SNTAGT come from the germline V gene. V was cut by 4 bases and J by 6 bases, with 13 bases left in between. The CDR3 consists of 13 residues. CDR3 loop: CASSVLGGGEQYF. Here the CDR3 DNA reads TGTGCCAGCAGTGTCCTAGGAGGGGGCGAGCAGTACTTC.

This clonotype was found many times. This rearrangement joins TRBV5-1 to TRBJ2-1; D may match TRBD1 or TRBD2 (5 bases each). Germline CDR1 is SGHRS and CDR2 is YFSETQ. Deletions cut 3 bases from V and 7 bases from J, with 17 bases between. The CDR3 is 15 residues long. Here the CDR3 DNA reads TGCGCCAGCAGCTCCCGGGCAGGGACCATGAATGAGCAGTTCTTC. Protein sequence: CASSSRAGTMNEQFF.

This clonotype has at least ten counts. The chain employs TRBV28 and TRBJ1-2; TRBD1 might be the D (5 bases). V lost 0 bases and J lost 1, with 12 bases in between. The CDR3 spans 16 residues. CDR1 is MDHEN and CDR2 is SYDVKM in the germline V gene. This chain's CDR3 is CASSLWGGNYNYGYTF. The CDR3 DNA follows: TGTGCCAGCAGTTTATGGGGGGGGAACTATAACTATGGCTACACCTTC.

This clonotype was picked up many times. The chain uses TRBV24-1 and TRBJ1-1; D ambiguous. This CDR3 spans 13 amino acids. Trimming shortened V by 7 bases and J by 0 bases, and 8 bases separated the two germline ends. Germline V gene sequence: CDR1 KGHDR, CDR2 SFDVKD. CDR3 region: CATRDGMNTEAFF. The CDR3 nucleotides read TGTGCCACCAGGGACGGGATGAACACTGAAGCTTTCTTT.